This T cell receptor beta chain was profiled in a study of cytomegalovirus exposure and HLA in healthy donors. Study-wide background: Previous work identified roughly 110 million unique TCR beta sequences from around 200 million T cells. An early release of data contained tens of millions of unique TCRs, which came from HLA-typed donors. Findings of the study overall: The majority of TCR sequences were rare, yet some public TCRs appeared in many donors.

Donors sampled were nominally healthy, though unrecorded immune exposures were likely. In the PCR, 60 Vbeta and 13 Jbeta primers were used. Data came from immunoSEQ multiplex PCR; TCRdb stores just in-frame clones and leaves some out. Among about 150,000 clones, roughly 84% were seen once, and the ten largest hold about 2.7%. In regard to this clone: Its specificity is unknown.

The CDR3 runs to 14 residues. Per the germline V gene, CDR1 is SGHDT and CDR2 is YYEEEE. V lost 4 bases and J lost 3; bases outside the gene matches: 3. The chain carries TRBV5-6 and TRBJ2-1; TRBD2 agrees at 8 bases. The TCR comes from a man between 25 and 39 years old in good health and CMV-seropositive. The specimen sequenced was PBMCs. This CDR3 is CASSRGGLYNEQFF. The CDR3 nucleotides are TGTGCCAGCAGCCGGGGGGGACTCTACAATGAGCAGTTCTTC. The variable domain in full, completed from reference TRBV5-6 and TRBJ2-1, reads DAGVTQSPTHLIKTRGQQVTLRCSPKSGHDTVSWYQQALGQGPQFIFQYYEEEERQRGNFPDRFSGHQFPNYSSELNVNALLLGDSALYLCASSRGGLYNEQFFGPGTRLTVL.